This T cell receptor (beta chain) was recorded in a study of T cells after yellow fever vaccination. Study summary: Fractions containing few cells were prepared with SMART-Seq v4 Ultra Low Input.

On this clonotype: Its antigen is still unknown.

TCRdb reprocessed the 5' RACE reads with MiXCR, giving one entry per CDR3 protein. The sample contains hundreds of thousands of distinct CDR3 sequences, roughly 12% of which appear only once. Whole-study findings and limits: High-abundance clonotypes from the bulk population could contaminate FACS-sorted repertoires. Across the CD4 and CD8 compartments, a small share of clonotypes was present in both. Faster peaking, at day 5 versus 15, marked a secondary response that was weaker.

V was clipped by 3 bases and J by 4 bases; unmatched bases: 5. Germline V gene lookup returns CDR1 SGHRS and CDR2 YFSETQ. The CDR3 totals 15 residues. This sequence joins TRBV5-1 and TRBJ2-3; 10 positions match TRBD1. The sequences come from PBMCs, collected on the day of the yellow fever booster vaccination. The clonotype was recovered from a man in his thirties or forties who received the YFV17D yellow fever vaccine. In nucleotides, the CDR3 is TGCGCCAGCAGCTGGACAGGGGGAAAATCAGATACGCAGTATTTT. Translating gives CASSWTGGKSDTQYF.